Each of the 9 T cell receptor beta chains below was sequenced from the same sample in a study of blood T cells in healthy people across ages. Then a second PCR, running roughly 6 to 11 cycles, was carried out with a sample-barcoded 5' primer and a J-beta primer mix. Using its own MiXCR run on the 5' RACE reads, TCRdb lists one record per CDR3 protein. The sample contains about 1,000,000 distinct CDR3 sequences, around 43% of which appear only once. The material sequenced was blood. The receptors shown here come from a woman aged 55-69 years in good health.

This chain links TRBV6-6 with TRBJ2-7; TRBD2 might be the D (6 bases). Trimming removed 6 bases from V and 2 bases from J, with 11 bases in between. Per germline, CDR1 MNHNY and CDR2 SVGAGI (reference sequence). This CDR3 comprises 13 residues. CDR3 residues: CASSQTSTYEQYF. The CDR3, as DNA: TGTGCCAGCAGCCAGACTAGTACCTACGAGCAGTACTTC.

CDR3 DNA: TGCGCCAGCAGGTGGAGGGTAGGGTTTCTTCAAGGCTACACCTTC. Translation gives CASRWRVGFLQGYTF. The rearrangement joins TRBV5-1 to TRBJ1-2; no definite D call. Germline CDR1 SGHRS, CDR2 YFSETQ. Trimming removed 5 bases at V and 8 bases at J, with 22 bases between. This CDR3 comprises 15 residues.

The chain carries TRBV7-9 and TRBJ2-7; 7 bases are a match to TRBD1. Germline loops: CDR1 SEHNR, CDR2 FQNEAQ (reference sequence). CDR3 length: 17 amino acids. Trimming cost V 5 bases and J 7 bases; bases outside gene matches: 20. The CDR3 DNA sequence: TGTGCCAGCAGCCGCCTCACAGCGACAGGGTATCGGCGGGAGCAGTACTTC. Translation: CASSRLTATGYRREQYF.

The rearrangement joins TRBV20-1 to TRBJ2-6; D ambiguous. Germline CDR1 DFQATT, CDR2 SNEGSKA (reference sequence). This CDR3 has 19 amino acids. Trimming took off 0 bases at V and 0 bases at J, with 18 bases between the two ends. For the CDR3, the DNA is TGCAGTGCTAGAGATCAAGATAACGTGCGGATCTCTGGGGCCAACGTCCTGACTTTC. This translates into CSARDQDNVRISGANVLTF.

V usage is TRBV4-2 and J usage is TRBJ2-3, with 12 bases matching TRBD2. CDR1 is LGHNA, CDR2 YNFKEQ, per germline. The CDR3 extends over 17 amino acids. Trimming removed 5 bases from V and 3 bases from J; junction bases left unmatched: 9. The CDR3 sequence: CASSAETSGSWTDTQYF. CDR3 in DNA: TGTGCCAGCAGCGCCGAGACTAGCGGGAGTTGGACAGATACGCAGTATTTT.

This clonotype was counted a single time. The junction differs from germline at one of its ends, possibly a read error. The CDR3: CSAIGRVSLYGQYF. DNA of the CDR3: TGCAGTGCTATCGGTAGGGTCTCTCTCTACGGGCAGTACTTC. The chain links TRBV20-1 to TRBJ2-7, with D unresolved. Germline V CDR1 and CDR2: DFQATT, SNEGSKA (reference sequence). CDR3 size: 14 residues.

This clonotype has just a few counts. The chain has TRBV20-1 and TRBJ2-5; D is unresolved. Looked up from germline, CDR1 is DFQATT and CDR2 is SNEGSKA (reference sequence). Trimming pared 3 bases from V and 5 bases from J, leaving 13 bases between. This CDR3 contains 13 residues. CDR3 residues: CSARPYVLETQYF. CDR3 sequence (DNA): TGCAGTGCTAGGCCCTATGTGCTTGAGACCCAGTACTTC.

This clonotype was seen a handful of times. The chain joins TRBV3-1 to TRBJ2-7; TRBD2 matches 11 bases. From germline, CDR1 is LGHDT and CDR2 YNNKEL (reference sequence). The V gene end was trimmed by 10 bases and the J gene end by 0 bases; junction bases not matched to a gene: 8. The CDR3 spans 15 residues. In nucleotides, the CDR3 is TGTGCCACTTCCGGGACTAGCGGTAACTCCTACGAGCAGTACTTC. It is translated as CATSGTSGNSYEQYF.

The chain couples TRBV9 to TRBJ2-5; 8 bases map to TRBD2. V lost 4 bases and J lost 5; bases outside the gene matches: 13. CDR1 is SGDLS, CDR2 YYNGEE, per germline. The CDR3 extends over 16 amino acids. The CDR3 reads CASSITSGRAGETQYF. CDR3 DNA sequence: TGTGCCAGCAGCATTACATCCGGGAGGGCCGGGGAGACCCAGTACTTC.